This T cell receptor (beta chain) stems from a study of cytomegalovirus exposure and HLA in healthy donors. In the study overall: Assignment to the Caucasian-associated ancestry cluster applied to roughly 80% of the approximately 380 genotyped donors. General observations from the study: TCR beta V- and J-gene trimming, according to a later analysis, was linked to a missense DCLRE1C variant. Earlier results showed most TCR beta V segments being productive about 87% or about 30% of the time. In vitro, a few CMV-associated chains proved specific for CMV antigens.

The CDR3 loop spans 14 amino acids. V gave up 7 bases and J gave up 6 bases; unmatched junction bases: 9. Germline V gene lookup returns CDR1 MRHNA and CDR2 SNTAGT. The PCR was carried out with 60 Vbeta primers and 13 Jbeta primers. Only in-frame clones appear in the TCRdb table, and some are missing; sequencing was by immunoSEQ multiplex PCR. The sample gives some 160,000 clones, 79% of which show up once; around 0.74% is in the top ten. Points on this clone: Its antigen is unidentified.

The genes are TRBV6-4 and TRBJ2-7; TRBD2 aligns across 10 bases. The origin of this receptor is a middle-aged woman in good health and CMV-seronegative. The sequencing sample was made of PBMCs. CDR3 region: CASTRTSGPPEQYF. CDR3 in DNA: TGTGCCAGCACCAGGACTAGCGGACCCCCCGAGCAGTACTTC.